One and the same sample provided the 8 T cell receptor beta chains below, sequenced in a study of beta chain features in type 1 diabetes. Broader study findings: For Type 1 diabetes patients, all four CD4+ subsets carried TCRB CDR3s that were moderately but significantly shorter.

No antigen has been identified for these receptors. Isolated RNA was reverse transcribed in full, so expressed TCRB transcripts were sequenced. Here immunoSEQ multiplex PCR was the method, and the copy in TCRdb shows in-frame clones only, minus some. Altogether a few hundred thousand clones are present, roughly a tenth being singletons, with the ten largest covering about 0.63%. Sequenced sample: central memory CD4+ T cells from blood. The receptors derive from a man in his thirties or forties with type 1 diabetes.

This sequence joins TRBV2 and TRBJ1-5; possible D gene TRBD1, 5 bases. With 6 bases removed from V and 5 bases from J, the gap between germline ends came to 11 bases. The germline CDR1 and CDR2 sequences are SNHLY and FYNNEI. The CDR3 spans 13 residues. For the CDR3, the DNA is TGTGCCAGCAGGAGGGTCAGGGATCAGCCCCAGCATTTT. Translated: CASRRVRDQPQHF.

This clone appeared a few times. The chain is built from TRBV9 and TRBJ1-3; D not resolved. Germline CDR1 reads SGDLS; CDR2 reads YYNGEE. With 2 bases removed from V and 4 bases from J, the gap between germline ends came to 19 bases. The CDR3 totals 17 residues. CDR3 nucleotides: TGTGCCAGCAGCGTGGAGACTCTCCGGAAATCCGGAAACACCATATATTTT. This translates into CASSVETLRKSGNTIYF.

About this clone itself: It differs at one base from a far larger clone, so likely a read error. Other DNA sequences in this specimen translate into the identical CDR3. The chain links TRBV6-1 to TRBJ2-7; D gene uncertain. Trimming removed 3 bases at V and 4 bases at J, with 4 bases between. The germline gives CDR1 MNHNS, CDR2 SASEGT. The CDR3 extends over 11 amino acids. The CDR3 is CASSEGYEQYF. DNA for the CDR3: TGTGCCAGCAGTGAGGGGTACGAGCAGTACTTC.

The sample holds many counts of this clone. The J gene is TRBJ2-1, the V gene TRBV7-2; 11 nucleotides agree with TRBD1. Trimming took 5 bases from V and 5 from J; bases not matched to a gene: 2. The CDR3 has 14 residues. Germline V CDR1 and CDR2: SGHTA, FQGNSA. In DNA form, the CDR3 reads TGTGCCAGCAGCCCGGGACAGGGGGACAATGAGCAGTTCTTC. Translation gives CASSPGQGDNEQFF. The whole variable domain, filled in from reference TRBV7-2 and TRBJ2-1, reads GAGVSQSPSNKVTEKGKDVELRCDPISGHTALYWYRQSLGQGLEFLIYFQGNSAPDKSGLPSDRFSAERTGGSVSTLTIQRTQQEDSAVYLCASSPGQGDNEQFFGPGTRLTVL.

This clone has a handful of counts. The chain links TRBV18 to TRBJ1-2; D may be TRBD1 (5 bases). CDR1 is KGHSH, CDR2 LQKENI, per germline. Trimming took 3 bases from V and 8 from J, leaving 16 bases between them. The CDR3 is 14 residues long. Here the CDR3 reads CASSPPGQILGYTF. CDR3 sequence (DNA): TGTGCCAGCTCACCGCCGGGGCAGATTCTGGGCTACACCTTC.

This clone showed up just a few times. This rearrangement joins TRBV5-1 to TRBJ2-1; a possible D gene is TRBD2 (5 bases). Germline CDR1 and CDR2: SGHRS and YFSETQ. CDR3 length: 13 residues. V was trimmed by 3 bases and J by 6 bases, leaving 10 bases between them. The CDR3 nucleotides read TGCGCCAGCAGCTCTTTCGGAGGCAATGAGCAGTTCTTC. It specifies CASSSFGGNEQFF.

The genes are TRBV6-6 and TRBJ1-1, with D unresolved. This CDR3 has 13 residues. V was pared by 6 bases and J by 0 bases, with 8 bases between. CDR1 MNHNY and CDR2 SVGAGI come from the germline V gene (reference sequence). The CDR3, as DNA: TGTGCCAGCAGCCTCGTTGTGAACACTGAAGCTTTCTTT. Its translation: CASSLVVNTEAFF.

This chain connects TRBV6-6 to TRBJ1-4, with 8 positions matching TRBD1. CDR1 and CDR2 (germline): MNHNY, SVGAGI (reference sequence). The junction had 12 bases not matched to a gene; V was cut back by 5 bases and J by 7 bases. The CDR3 sequence is 16 residues long. CDR3 coding DNA: TGTGCCAGCAGTGGTAAGGACAGGGTTGACGGTGAAAAACTGTTTTTT. As protein: CASSGKDRVDGEKLFF.